A single sample gave rise to the 18 T cell receptor beta chains below, sequenced in a study of blood T cell repertoires in COVID-19. Sequencing was performed with immunoSEQ multiplex PCR; in TCRdb, only in-frame clones are kept and a portion is missing. The repertoire includes 100,000 to 150,000 clones, 85% to 90% of them detected once, and roughly 4.3% sits in the top ten. What was sequenced was peripheral blood. The origin of the receptors is a man aged 60 to 69 with COVID-19, enrolled during active disease.

The chain employs TRBV5-4 and TRBJ2-1; 9 bases line up with TRBD2. The trim removed 4 bases at V and 1 base at J, leaving 12 bases unmatched. The CDR3 extends over 18 amino acids. In germline, CDR1 is SGHNT, CDR2 YYREEE (reference sequence). The chain's CDR3 is CASSRVGTSLSSYNEQFF. The CDR3 DNA is TGTGCCAGCAGCCGAGTGGGGACTAGCCTTTCATCCTACAATGAGCAGTTCTTC.

This chain connects TRBV5-1 to TRBJ2-7, with D maybe TRBD2 (6 bases). CDR1 and CDR2 (germline): SGHRS, YFSETQ. V gave up 3 bases and J gave up 2 bases, with 15 bases separating them. CDR3 size: 15 residues. The CDR3, as DNA: TGCGCCAGCAGCTCACCAGTCCCGGGAGCCTACGAGCAGTACTTC. Its protein is CASSSPVPGAYEQYF.

The J gene is TRBJ2-7, the V gene TRBV18; D call uncertain. Trimming cost V 0 bases and J 1 base, with 10 bases left between them. CDR1 and CDR2 (germline): KGHSH, LQKENI. The CDR3 covers 15 residues. CDR3 protein: CASSPPSTGSYEQYF. For the CDR3, the DNA is TGTGCCAGCTCACCACCATCAACCGGGTCCTACGAGCAGTACTTC.

V gene TRBV28 combines with J gene TRBJ1-4; D gene uncertain. CDR1 MDHEN and CDR2 SYDVKM come from the germline V gene. Trimming pared 6 bases from V and 0 bases from J, leaving 17 bases between. The CDR3 length is 17 residues. The CDR3 DNA follows: TGTGCCAGCAGCGGGTGGACGGCGGGTTCAACTAATGAAAAACTGTTTTTT. Translated, it gives CASSGWTAGSTNEKLFF.

The rearrangement joins TRBV28 to TRBJ1-2, with D possibly TRBD1 on 5 matching bases. Trimming left V 1 base short and J 3 bases short, with 24 bases between. The CDR3 consists of 19 residues. CDR1 and CDR2 (germline): MDHEN, SYDVKM. The CDR3 protein is CASSLSFRVVGRADYGYTF. The CDR3 DNA reads TGTGCCAGCAGTTTATCATTCAGGGTTGTCGGCAGGGCCGACTATGGCTACACCTTC.

The rearrangement joins TRBV7-2 to TRBJ2-5; D possibly corresponds to TRBD2 (5 bases). Trimming took 1 base from V and 4 from J, leaving 13 bases between them. The CDR3 totals 15 residues. The germline V gene has CDR1 SGHTA and CDR2 FQGNSA. The CDR3 region has the DNA TGTGCCAGCAGCTTAGTTATATCCCGGGGAGAGACCCAGTACTTC. It yields the protein CASSLVISRGETQYF.

The chain has TRBV7-2 and TRBJ2-3; 12 bases line up with TRBD2. Per germline, CDR1 SGHTA and CDR2 FQGNSA. The CDR3 has 16 residues. The trim removed 2 bases at V and 1 base at J, leaving 1 base unmatched. The CDR3 DNA reads TGTGCCAGCAGCTTACTAGCGGGGGGGCGCACAGATACGCAGTATTTT. As protein: CASSLLAGGRTDTQYF.

The rearrangement links TRBV9 to TRBJ2-7; weak D call: TRBD2 (6 bases). The CDR3 contains 16 residues. The germline gives CDR1 SGDLS, CDR2 YYNGEE. V was clipped by 0 bases and J by 2 bases, with 15 bases between them. CDR3 DNA: TGTGCCAGCAGCGTAGAAGCTAGCGATGAAACCTACGAGCAGTACTTC. Translation gives CASSVEASDETYEQYF.

A few counts support this clone. V gene TRBV5-1 combines with J gene TRBJ1-5; TRBD1 is a possible D gene (6 bases). The CDR3 spans 15 residues. CDR1 is SGHRS, CDR2 YFSETQ, per germline. Between the trimmed V and J ends, which lost 3 bases and 5 bases, there was a span of 15 bases. In nucleotides, the CDR3 is TGCGCCAGCAGCTGGAATACAGGGAGGGATCAGCCCCAGCATTTT. It codes for CASSWNTGRDQPQHF.

This sequence joins TRBV10-3 and TRBJ1-1; no firm D call. The CDR3 is 12 residues long. Germline lookup yields CDR1 ENHRY and CDR2 SYGVKD. Trimming left V 2 bases short and J 8 bases short, with 9 bases between. DNA of the CDR3: TGTGCCATCAGTGAGCGGACGGGAGAAGCTTTCTTT. This codes for CAISERTGEAFF.

The V gene is TRBV7-2, the J gene TRBJ1-1; TRBD1 is a possible D gene (6 bases). Germline lookup yields CDR1 SGHTA and CDR2 FQGNSA. CDR3 length equals 14 residues. Trimming shortened V by 1 base and J by 0 bases, and 6 bases separated the two germline ends. The DNA for the CDR3 is TGTGCCAGCAGCTTAGGACAGGTGAACACTGAAGCTTTCTTT. The encoded protein is CASSLGQVNTEAFF.

The J gene is TRBJ1-1, the V gene TRBV5-6; no definite D call. Germline CDR1 and CDR2: SGHDT and YYEEEE. V lost 4 bases and J lost 3, with 10 bases in between. This CDR3 has 13 amino acids. CDR3 protein: CASSPDSYTEAFF. The CDR3 DNA reads TGTGCCAGCAGCCCCGACTCCTACACTGAAGCTTTCTTT.

This clone was seen just once. The chain couples TRBV9 to TRBJ2-5; D possibly corresponds to TRBD2 (5 bases). Germline-derived CDR1 and CDR2 are SGDLS and YYNGEE. Trimming took off 1 base at V and 3 bases at J, with 10 bases between the two ends. The CDR3 is made up of 14 amino acids. The CDR3 bases are TGTGCCAGCAGCGTAAGCATCGGGAAAGAGACCCAGTACTTC. It is translated as CASSVSIGKETQYF.

J is TRBJ2-7 and V is TRBV27, with 7 bases that match TRBD1. Trimming at V came to 6 bases and at J to 3 bases, leaving 11 bases not matched to a gene. Germline V gene data show CDR1 as MNHEY and CDR2 as SMNVEV (reference sequence). The CDR3 sequence is 15 residues long. CDR3 sequence reads: CASSSLTGSRYEQYF. CDR3 coding DNA: TGTGCCAGCAGCAGTTTGACAGGGTCCCGCTACGAGCAGTACTTC.

V gene TRBV6-5 combines with J gene TRBJ1-4; possible D gene TRBD1, 6 bases. The CDR3 covers 15 residues. CDR1 is MNHEY and CDR2 is SVGAGI in the germline V gene. V lost 6 bases and J 6 bases, leaving 17 bases between the germline ends. The CDR3 here is CASRVSGTLYEKLFF. CDR3 DNA: TGTGCCAGCAGGGTATCCGGGACACTGTATGAAAAACTGTTTTTT.

This chain uses TRBV6-2 or TRBV6-3 with TRBJ2-1; weak D call: TRBD2 (6 bases). This CDR3 contains 16 residues. The germline V and J ends were trimmed by 0 bases and 7 bases, with 16 bases remaining between them. Germline CDR1 MNHEY, CDR2 SVGEGT. This CDR3 reads CASSYSEGKPKNEQFF. The CDR3 nucleotides read TGTGCCAGCAGTTACTCGGAGGGGAAGCCTAAGAATGAGCAGTTCTTC.

This clone was detected only a few times. This chain joins TRBV5-6 and TRBJ2-3, with a possible D match to TRBD2 (5 bases). The germline CDR1 and CDR2 sequences are SGHDT and YYEEEE. The V and J ends lost 4 bases and 11 bases respectively, with 17 bases between them. This CDR3 is 13 amino acids long. CDR3 bases: TGTGCCAGCAGCCGATCCTCGGGGTGGCTGCAGTATTTT. The encoded protein is CASSRSSGWLQYF.

The J gene is TRBJ2-7, the V gene TRBV3-1 (or the pseudogene TRBV3-2); D call uncertain. V shed 0 bases and J shed 6 bases, with 6 bases lying between them. The germline CDR1 and CDR2 sequences are LGHDT and YNNKEL (reference sequence). The CDR3 consists of 12 residues. CDR3 region: CASSQDKFEQYF. In DNA form, the CDR3 reads TGTGCCAGCAGCCAAGACAAATTCGAGCAGTACTTC.